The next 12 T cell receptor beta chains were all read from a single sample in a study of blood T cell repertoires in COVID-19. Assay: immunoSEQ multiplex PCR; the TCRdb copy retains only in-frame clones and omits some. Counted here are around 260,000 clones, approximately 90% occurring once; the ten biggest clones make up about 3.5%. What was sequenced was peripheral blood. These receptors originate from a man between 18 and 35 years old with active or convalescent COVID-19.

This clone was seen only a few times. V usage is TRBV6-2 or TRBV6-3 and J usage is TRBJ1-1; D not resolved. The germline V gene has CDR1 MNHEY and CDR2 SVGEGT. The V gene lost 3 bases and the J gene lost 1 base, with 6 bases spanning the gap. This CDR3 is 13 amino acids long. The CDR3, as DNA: TGTGCCAGCAGTTATACACAGAACACTGAAGCTTTCTTT. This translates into CASSYTQNTEAFF.

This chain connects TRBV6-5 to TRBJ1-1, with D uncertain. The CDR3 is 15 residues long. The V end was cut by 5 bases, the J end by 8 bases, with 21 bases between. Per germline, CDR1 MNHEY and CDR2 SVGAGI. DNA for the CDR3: TGTGCCAGCAGTAAAAACGGGAACGGGAAAGCCGAAGCTTTCTTT. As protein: CASSKNGNGKAEAFF.

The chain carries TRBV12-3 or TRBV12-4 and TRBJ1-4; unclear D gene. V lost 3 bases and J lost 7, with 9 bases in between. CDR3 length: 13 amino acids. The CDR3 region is CASSLVATEKLFF. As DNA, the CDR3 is TGTGCCAGCAGTTTGGTAGCCACTGAAAAACTGTTTTTT.

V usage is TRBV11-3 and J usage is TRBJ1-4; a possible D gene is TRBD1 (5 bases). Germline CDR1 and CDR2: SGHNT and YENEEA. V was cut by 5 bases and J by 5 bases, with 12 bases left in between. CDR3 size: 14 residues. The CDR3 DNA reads TGTGCCAGCAGCCCCCAGCGGGGGAATGAAAAACTGTTTTTT. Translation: CASSPQRGNEKLFF.

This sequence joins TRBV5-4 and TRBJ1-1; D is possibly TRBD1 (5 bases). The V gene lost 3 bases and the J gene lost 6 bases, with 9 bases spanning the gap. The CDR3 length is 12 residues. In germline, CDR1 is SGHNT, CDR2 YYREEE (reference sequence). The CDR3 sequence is CASSWRGAEAFF. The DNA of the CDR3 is TGTGCCAGCAGCTGGCGGGGCGCTGAAGCTTTCTTT.

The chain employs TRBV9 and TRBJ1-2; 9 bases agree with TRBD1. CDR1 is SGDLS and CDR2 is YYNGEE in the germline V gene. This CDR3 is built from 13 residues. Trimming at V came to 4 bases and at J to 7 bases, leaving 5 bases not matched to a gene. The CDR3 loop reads CASSRDRDFGYTF. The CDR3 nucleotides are TGTGCCAGCAGCCGGGACAGGGATTTTGGCTACACCTTC.

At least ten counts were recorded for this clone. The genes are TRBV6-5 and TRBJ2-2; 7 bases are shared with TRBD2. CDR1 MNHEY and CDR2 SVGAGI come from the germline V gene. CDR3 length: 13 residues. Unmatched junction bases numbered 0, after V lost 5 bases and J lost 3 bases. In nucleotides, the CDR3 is TGTGCCAGCAGTAGCGGGGACACCGGGGAGCTGTTTTTT. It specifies CASSSGDTGELFF.

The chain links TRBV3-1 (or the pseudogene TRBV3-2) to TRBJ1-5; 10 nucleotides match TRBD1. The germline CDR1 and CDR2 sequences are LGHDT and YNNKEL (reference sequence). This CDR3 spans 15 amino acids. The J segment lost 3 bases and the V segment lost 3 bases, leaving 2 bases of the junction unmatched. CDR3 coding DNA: TGTGCCAGCAGCCACGGGACAGGGGACAATCAGCCCCAGCATTTT. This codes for CASSHGTGDNQPQHF.

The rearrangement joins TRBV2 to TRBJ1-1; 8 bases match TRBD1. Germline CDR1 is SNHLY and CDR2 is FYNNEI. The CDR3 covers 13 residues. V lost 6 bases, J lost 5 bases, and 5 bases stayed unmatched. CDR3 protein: CASRTGEGTEAFF. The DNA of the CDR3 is TGTGCCAGCAGGACAGGGGAGGGGACTGAAGCTTTCTTT.

The CDR3 sequence: CASSLVGLAGGEQFF. CDR3 bases: TGTGCCAGCAGCTTAGTAGGTCTAGCGGGAGGGGAGCAGTTCTTC. The chain uses TRBV7-9 and TRBJ2-1, with TRBD2 identical over 12 bases. The junction had 5 bases not matched to a gene; V was cut back by 1 base and J by 10 bases. This CDR3 has 15 residues. Germline CDR1 and CDR2: SEHNR and FQNEAQ (reference sequence). Based on the CDR3 plus reference TRBV7-9 and TRBJ2-1, the full variable domain is DTGVSQNPRHKITKRGQNVTFRCDPISEHNRLYWYRQTLGQGPEFLTYFQNEAQLEKSRLLSDRFSAERPKGSFSTLEIQRTEQGDSAMYLCASSLVGLAGGEQFFGPGTRLTVL.

The DNA of the CDR3 is TGTGCCATCAGTACAGACAGGGGAAAAGACTACGAGCAGTACTTC. It is translated as CAISTDRGKDYEQYF. The chain uses TRBV10-3 and TRBJ2-7, with 8 nucleotides matching TRBD1. This CDR3 region has 15 residues. Germline lookup yields CDR1 ENHRY and CDR2 SYGVKD. Unmatched junction bases numbered 9, after V lost 5 bases and J lost 3 bases.

CDR3 amino acids: CASRPTTGVEAFF. The CDR3 nucleotides are TGTGCCAGCAGGCCTACGACAGGGGTTGAAGCTTTCTTT. The genes are TRBV6-2 or TRBV6-3 and TRBJ1-1, with 8 nucleotides matching TRBD1. There are 13 residues in the CDR3. From germline, CDR1 is MNHEY and CDR2 SVGEGT. The V segment lost 6 bases and the J segment 7 bases; nucleotides outside the gene matches: 7.